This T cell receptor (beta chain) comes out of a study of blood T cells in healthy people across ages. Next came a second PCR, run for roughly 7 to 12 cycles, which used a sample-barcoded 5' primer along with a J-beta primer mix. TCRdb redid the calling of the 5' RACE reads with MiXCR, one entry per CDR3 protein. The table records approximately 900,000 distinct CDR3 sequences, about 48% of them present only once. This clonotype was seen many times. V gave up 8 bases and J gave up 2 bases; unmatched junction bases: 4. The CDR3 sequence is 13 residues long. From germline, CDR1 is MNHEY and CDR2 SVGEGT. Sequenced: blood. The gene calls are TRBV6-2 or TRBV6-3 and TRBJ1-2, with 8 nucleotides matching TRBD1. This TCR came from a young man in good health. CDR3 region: CASGTGGNYGYTF. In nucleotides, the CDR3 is TGTGCCAGCGGGACAGGCGGGAACTATGGCTACACCTTC.